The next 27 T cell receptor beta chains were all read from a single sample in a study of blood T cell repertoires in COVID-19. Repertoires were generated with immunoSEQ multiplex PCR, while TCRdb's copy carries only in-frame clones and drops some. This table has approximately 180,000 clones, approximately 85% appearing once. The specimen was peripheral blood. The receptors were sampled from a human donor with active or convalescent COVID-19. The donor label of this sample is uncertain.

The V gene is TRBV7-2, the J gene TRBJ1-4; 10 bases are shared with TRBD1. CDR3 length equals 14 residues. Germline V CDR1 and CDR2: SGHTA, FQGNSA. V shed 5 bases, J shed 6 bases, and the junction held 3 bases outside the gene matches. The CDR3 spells CASSQDRGDEKLFF. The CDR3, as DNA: TGTGCCAGCAGCCAGGACAGGGGGGATGAAAAACTGTTTTTT.

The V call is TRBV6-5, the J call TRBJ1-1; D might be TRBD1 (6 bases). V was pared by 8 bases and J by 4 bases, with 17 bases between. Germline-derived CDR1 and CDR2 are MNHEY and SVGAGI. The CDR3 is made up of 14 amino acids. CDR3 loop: CASGILQGSTEAFF. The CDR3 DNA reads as TGTGCCAGCGGGATACTACAGGGAAGCACTGAAGCTTTCTTT.

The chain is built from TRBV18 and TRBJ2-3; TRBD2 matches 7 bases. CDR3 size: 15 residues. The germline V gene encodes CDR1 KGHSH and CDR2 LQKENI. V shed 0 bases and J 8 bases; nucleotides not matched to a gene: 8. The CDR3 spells CASSPPGLPSATQYF. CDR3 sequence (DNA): TGTGCCAGCTCACCACCGGGACTACCTTCGGCTACGCAGTATTTT.

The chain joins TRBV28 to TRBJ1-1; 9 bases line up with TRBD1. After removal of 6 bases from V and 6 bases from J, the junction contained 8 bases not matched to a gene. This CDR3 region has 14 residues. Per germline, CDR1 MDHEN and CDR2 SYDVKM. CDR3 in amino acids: CASRLTGGLAEAFF. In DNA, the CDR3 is TGTGCCAGCAGGCTCACAGGGGGCTTAGCTGAAGCTTTCTTT.

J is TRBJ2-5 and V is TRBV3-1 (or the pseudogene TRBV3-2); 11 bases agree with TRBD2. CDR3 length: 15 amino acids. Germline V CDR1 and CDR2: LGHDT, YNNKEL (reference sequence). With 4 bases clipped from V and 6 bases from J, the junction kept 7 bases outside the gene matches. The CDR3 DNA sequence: TGTGCCAGCAGCCCTACTAGCGGGGGACATAAGACCCAGTACTTC. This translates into CASSPTSGGHKTQYF.

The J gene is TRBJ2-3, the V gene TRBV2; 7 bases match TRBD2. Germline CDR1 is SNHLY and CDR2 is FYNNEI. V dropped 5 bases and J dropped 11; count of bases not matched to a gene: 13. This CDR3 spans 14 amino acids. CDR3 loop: CASSRGDYPPGQYF. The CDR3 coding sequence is TGTGCCAGCAGTCGGGGGGACTACCCCCCTGGGCAGTATTTT.

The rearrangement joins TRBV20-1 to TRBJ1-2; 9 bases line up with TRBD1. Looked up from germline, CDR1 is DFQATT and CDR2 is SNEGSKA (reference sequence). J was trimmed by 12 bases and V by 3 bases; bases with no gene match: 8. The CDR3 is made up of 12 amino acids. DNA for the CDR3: TGCAGTGCTAGTTCCGGGGACAGGGTAGACACCTTC. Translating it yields CSASSGDRVDTF.

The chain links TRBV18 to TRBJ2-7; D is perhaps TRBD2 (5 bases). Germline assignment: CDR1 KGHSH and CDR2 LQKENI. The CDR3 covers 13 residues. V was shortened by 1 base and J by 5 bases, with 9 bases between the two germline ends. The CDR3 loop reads CASSPRSGDEQYF. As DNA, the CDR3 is TGTGCCAGCTCACCACGGAGCGGAGACGAGCAGTACTTC.

CDR3 coding DNA: TGTGCCATCAGTGAGTCGGCAGGGTCCTACGAGCAGTACTTC. It specifies CAISESAGSYEQYF. The gene calls are TRBV10-3 and TRBJ2-7; tentatively, D is TRBD1 (5 bases). This CDR3 has 14 residues. Per the germline V gene, CDR1 is ENHRY and CDR2 is SYGVKD. The ends were cut back, 0 bases at V and 1 base at J, with 7 bases in the middle.

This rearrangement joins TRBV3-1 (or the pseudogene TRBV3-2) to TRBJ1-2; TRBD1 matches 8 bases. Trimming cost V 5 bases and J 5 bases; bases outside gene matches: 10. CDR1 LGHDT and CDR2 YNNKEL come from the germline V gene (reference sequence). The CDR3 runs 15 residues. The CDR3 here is CASSITDRALYGYTF. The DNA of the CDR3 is TGTGCCAGCAGCATAACGGACAGGGCCTTATATGGCTACACCTTC.

CDR3: CACPAGTRPDTQYF. CDR3 sequence (DNA): TGTGCCTGCCCGGCGGGAACGCGCCCAGATACGCAGTATTTT. This chain uses TRBV30 with TRBJ2-3, with D possibly being TRBD2 (6 bases). The V and J ends lost 6 bases and 4 bases respectively, with 17 bases between them. CDR3 length: 14 amino acids. CDR1 is GTSNPN and CDR2 is SVGIG in the germline V gene (reference sequence).

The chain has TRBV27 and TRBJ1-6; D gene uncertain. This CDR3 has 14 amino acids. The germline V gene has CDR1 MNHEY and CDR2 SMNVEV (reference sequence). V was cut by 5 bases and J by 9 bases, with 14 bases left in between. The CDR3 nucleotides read TGTGCCAGCAGTCCAAGCGGGGAGACTTCACCCCTCCACTTT. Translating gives CASSPSGETSPLHF.

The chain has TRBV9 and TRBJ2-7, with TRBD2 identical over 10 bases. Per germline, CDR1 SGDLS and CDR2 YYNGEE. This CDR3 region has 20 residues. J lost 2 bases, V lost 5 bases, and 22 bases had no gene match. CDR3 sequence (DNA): TGTGCCAGCAGTAACGATTCTCTAGCGGGAGTCGGATTAGGCGCCTACGAGCAGTACTTC. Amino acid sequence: CASSNDSLAGVGLGAYEQYF. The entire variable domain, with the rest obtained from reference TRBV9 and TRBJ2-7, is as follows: DSGVTQTPKHLITATGQRVTLRCSPRSGDLSVYWYQQSLDQGLQFLIQYYNGEERAKGNILERFSAQQFPDLHSELNLSSLELGDSALYFCASSNDSLAGVGLGAYEQYFGPGTRLTVT.

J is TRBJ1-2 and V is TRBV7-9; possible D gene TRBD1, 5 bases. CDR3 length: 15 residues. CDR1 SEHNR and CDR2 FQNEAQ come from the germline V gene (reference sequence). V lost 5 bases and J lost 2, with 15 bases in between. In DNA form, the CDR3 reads TGTGCCAGCAGCCCCGGGGGGACCAACAACTATGGCTACACCTTC. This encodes CASSPGGTNNYGYTF.

CDR3 amino acids: CASSERASGTHEQYF. CDR3 DNA sequence: TGTGCCAGCAGTGAACGGGCTAGCGGGACCCACGAGCAGTACTTC. The chain combines TRBV2 with TRBJ2-7, with 9 bases aligning to TRBD2. V lost 2 bases and J lost 5; bases outside the gene matches: 7. The CDR3 runs to 15 residues. From germline, CDR1 is SNHLY and CDR2 FYNNEI.

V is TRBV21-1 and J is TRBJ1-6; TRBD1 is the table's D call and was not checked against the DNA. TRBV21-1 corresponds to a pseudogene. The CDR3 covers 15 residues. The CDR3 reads CASSSPGQRNSPLHF. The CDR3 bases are TGTGCCAGCAGCAGTCCGGGACAGCGAAATTCACCCCTCCACTTT.

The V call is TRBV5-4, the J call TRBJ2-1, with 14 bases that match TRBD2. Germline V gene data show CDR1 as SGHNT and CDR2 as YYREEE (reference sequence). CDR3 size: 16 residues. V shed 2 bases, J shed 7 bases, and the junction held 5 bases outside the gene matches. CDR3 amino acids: CASSLPGTSGGNEQFF. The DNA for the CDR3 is TGTGCCAGCAGCTTACCCGGGACTAGCGGGGGAAATGAGCAGTTCTTC.

The CDR3 protein is CASGLDRNYGYTF. Written as DNA, the CDR3 is TGTGCTAGTGGTCTTGACAGGAACTATGGCTACACCTTC. This chain joins TRBV12-5 and TRBJ1-2; tentative D call: TRBD1 (6 bases). The CDR3 runs 13 residues. V was pared by 5 bases and J by 2 bases, with 9 bases between. Germline loops: CDR1 LGHNT, CDR2 FRNRAP.

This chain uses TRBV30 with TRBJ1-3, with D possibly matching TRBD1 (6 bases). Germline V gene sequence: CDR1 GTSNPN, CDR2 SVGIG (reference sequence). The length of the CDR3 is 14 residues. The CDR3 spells CALETGTPGNTIYF. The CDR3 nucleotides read TGTGCTCTCGAAACCGGGACACCCGGAAACACCATATATTTT.

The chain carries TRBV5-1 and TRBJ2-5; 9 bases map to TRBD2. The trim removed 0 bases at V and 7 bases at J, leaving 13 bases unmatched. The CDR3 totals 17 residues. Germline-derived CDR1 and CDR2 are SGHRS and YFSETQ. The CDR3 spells CASSLGVAGASSRTQYF. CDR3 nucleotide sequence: TGCGCCAGCAGCTTGGGGGTAGCGGGAGCCTCGAGTAGGACCCAGTACTTC.

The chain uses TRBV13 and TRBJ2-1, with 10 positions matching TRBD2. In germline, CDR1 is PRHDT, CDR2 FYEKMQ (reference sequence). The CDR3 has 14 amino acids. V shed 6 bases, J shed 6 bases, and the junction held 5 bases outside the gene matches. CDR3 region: CASRLAGAGNEQFF. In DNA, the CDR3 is TGTGCCAGCAGGCTAGCGGGAGCAGGCAATGAGCAGTTCTTC.

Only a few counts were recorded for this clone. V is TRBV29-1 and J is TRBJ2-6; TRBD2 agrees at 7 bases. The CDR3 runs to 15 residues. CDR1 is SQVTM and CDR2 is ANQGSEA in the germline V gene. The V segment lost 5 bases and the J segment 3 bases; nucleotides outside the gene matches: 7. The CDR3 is CSVLPLAVGANVLTF. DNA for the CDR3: TGCAGCGTTTTACCTCTAGCGGTTGGGGCCAACGTCCTGACTTTC.

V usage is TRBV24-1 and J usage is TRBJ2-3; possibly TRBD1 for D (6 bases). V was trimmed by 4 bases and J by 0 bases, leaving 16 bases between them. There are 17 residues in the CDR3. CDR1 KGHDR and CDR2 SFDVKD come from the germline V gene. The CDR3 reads CATSDAAGQISTDTQYF. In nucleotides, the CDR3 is TGTGCCACCAGTGACGCAGCAGGACAGATAAGCACAGATACGCAGTATTTT.

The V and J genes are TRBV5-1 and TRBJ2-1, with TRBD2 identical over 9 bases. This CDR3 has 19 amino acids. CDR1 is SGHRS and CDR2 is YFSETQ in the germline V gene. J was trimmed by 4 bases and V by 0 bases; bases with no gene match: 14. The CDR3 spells CASSLGVAGSGRSYNEQFF. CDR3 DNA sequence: TGCGCCAGCAGCTTGGGAGTGGCGGGTAGCGGGAGATCGTACAATGAGCAGTTCTTC.

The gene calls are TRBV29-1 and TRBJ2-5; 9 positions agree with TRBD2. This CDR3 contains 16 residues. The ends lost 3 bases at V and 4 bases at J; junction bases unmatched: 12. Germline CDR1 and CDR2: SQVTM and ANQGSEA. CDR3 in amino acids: CSVERGSSGGRETQYF. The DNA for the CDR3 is TGCAGCGTTGAGAGGGGAAGTAGCGGGGGCCGAGAGACCCAGTACTTC.

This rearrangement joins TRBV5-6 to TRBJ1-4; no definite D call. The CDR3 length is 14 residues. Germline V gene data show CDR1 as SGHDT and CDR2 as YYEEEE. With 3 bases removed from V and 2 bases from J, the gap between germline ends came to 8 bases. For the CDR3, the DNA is TGTGCCAGCAGCTCCAGAGGGACTAATGAAAAACTGTTTTTT. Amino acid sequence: CASSSRGTNEKLFF.

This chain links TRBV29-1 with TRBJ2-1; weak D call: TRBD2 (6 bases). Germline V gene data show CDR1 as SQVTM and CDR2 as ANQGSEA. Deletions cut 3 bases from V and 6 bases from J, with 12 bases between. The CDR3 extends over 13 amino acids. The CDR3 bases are TGCAGCGTTGACCGGGAGAGCATCAATGAGCAGTTCTTC. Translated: CSVDRESINEQFF.